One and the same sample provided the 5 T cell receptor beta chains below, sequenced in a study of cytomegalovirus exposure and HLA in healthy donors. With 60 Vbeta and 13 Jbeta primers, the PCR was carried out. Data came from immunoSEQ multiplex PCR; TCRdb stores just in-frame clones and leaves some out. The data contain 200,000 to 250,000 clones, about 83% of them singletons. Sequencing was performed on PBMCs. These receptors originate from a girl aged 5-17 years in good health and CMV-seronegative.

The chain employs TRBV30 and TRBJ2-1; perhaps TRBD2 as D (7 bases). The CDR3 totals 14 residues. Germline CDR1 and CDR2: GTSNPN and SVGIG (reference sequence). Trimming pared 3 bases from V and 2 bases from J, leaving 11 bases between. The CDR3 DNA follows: TGTGCCTGGAGAGGGGGGGGCCCCTACAATGAGCAGTTCTTC. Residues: CAWRGGGPYNEQFF.

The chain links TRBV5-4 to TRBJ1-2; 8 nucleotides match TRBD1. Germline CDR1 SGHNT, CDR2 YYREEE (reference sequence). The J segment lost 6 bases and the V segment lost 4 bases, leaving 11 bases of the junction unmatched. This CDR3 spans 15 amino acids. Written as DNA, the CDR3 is TGTGCCAGCAGCACCATGACAGGGGTGGTGGATGGCTACACCTTC. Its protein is CASSTMTGVVDGYTF.

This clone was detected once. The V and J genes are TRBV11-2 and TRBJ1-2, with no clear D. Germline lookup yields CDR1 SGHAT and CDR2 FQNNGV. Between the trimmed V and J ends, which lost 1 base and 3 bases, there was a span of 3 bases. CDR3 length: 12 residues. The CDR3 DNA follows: TGTGCCAGCAGCTTAGTCGACTATGGCTACACCTTC. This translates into CASSLVDYGYTF.

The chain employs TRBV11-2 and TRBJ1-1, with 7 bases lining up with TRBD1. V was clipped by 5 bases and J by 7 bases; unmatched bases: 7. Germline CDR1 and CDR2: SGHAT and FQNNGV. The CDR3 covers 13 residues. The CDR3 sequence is CASSPLRTGEAFF. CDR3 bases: TGTGCCAGCAGCCCCCTTCGGACAGGTGAAGCTTTCTTT.

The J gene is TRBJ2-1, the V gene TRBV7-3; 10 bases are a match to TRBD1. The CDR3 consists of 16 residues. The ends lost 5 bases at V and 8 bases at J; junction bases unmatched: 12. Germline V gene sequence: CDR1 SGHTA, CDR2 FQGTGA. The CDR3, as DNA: TGTGCCAGCAGCCTTACCGGGACAGGGGATCCATATGAGCAGTTCTTC. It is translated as CASSLTGTGDPYEQFF.